Shown below are 12 T cell receptor beta chains from a single sample sequenced in a study of early T cells in non-severe SARS-CoV-2 infection. TCRdb re-called the 5' RACE reads through MiXCR, storing one row per CDR3 protein. This table holds 25,000 to 35,000 distinct CDR3 sequences, 6% to 7.5% found once. The sequences come from whole blood, collected at baseline. The receptors stem from an adult who was a healthcare worker with PCR-confirmed SARS-CoV-2 infection or an uninfected control (not recorded which).

At least ten counts were recorded for this clonotype. V gene TRBV20-1 combines with J gene TRBJ2-1; the D gene is possibly TRBD1 (5 bases). The CDR3 sequence is 15 residues long. Germline V gene lookup returns CDR1 DFQATT and CDR2 SNEGSKA (reference sequence). With 3 bases removed from V and 0 bases from J, the gap between germline ends came to 12 bases. DNA of the CDR3: TGCAGTGCTAGGCTCGGACATCTCTCCTACAATGAGCAGTTCTTC. Translation gives CSARLGHLSYNEQFF.

This clonotype has ten or more counts. The J gene is TRBJ1-2, the V gene TRBV5-4; D remains unclear. V was pared by 0 bases and J by 6 bases, with 6 bases between. The germline CDR1 and CDR2 sequences are SGHNT and YYREEE (reference sequence). The CDR3 is 12 amino acids. Here the CDR3 DNA reads TGTGCCAGCAGCTTGGCGGGAGATGGCTACACCTTC. Its translation is CASSLAGDGYTF.

In this sample, this clonotype turned up many times. V usage is TRBV7-2 and J usage is TRBJ2-7; unclear D gene. V lost 4 bases and J lost 4, with 17 bases in between. The germline V gene encodes CDR1 SGHTA and CDR2 FQGNSA. The length of the CDR3 is 15 residues. As DNA, the CDR3 is TGTGCCAGCAGCTCTTCCCGAGCGAGTTCGTACGAGCAGTACTTC. Translated, it gives CASSSSRASSYEQYF. Using reference TRBV7-2 and TRBJ2-7 for the parts outside the CDR3, the full variable domain is GAGVSQSPSNKVTEKGKDVELRCDPISGHTALYWYRQSLGQGLEFLIYFQGNSAPDKSGLPSDRFSAERTGGSVSTLTIQRTQQEDSAVYLCASSSSRASSYEQYFGPGTRLTVT.

This sequence joins TRBV7-3 and TRBJ1-1, with D possibly being TRBD1 (6 bases). Trimming stripped 2 bases from V and 3 bases from J, with 13 bases between. The germline CDR1 and CDR2 sequences are SGHTA and FQGTGA. The CDR3 sequence is 15 residues long. The CDR3 protein is CASSLVGGLDTEAFF. The CDR3 DNA is TGTGCCAGCAGCTTAGTCGGGGGCTTGGACACTGAAGCTTTCTTT.

This clonotype was counted a few times. The rearrangement joins TRBV14 to TRBJ1-2, with TRBD1 identical over 7 bases. Germline V gene data show CDR1 as SGHDN and CDR2 as FVKESK. The CDR3 consists of 16 residues. Losses at the gene ends were 0 bases for V and 5 bases for J; bases not matched to a gene: 9. The CDR3 nucleotides are TGTGCCAGCAGCCAAGAAGGGACAGACTTTTGGTATGGCTACACCTTC. This gives the protein CASSQEGTDFWYGYTF.

The chain uses TRBV5-5 and TRBJ2-1, with 9 bases matching TRBD2. The V segment lost 2 bases and the J segment 8 bases; nucleotides outside the gene matches: 8. This CDR3 has 15 amino acids. Per the germline V gene, CDR1 is SGHKS and CDR2 is YYEKEE (reference sequence). The DNA for the CDR3 is TGTGCCAGCAGCTTTTTCCTAGCGGGAACGGATGAGCAGTTCTTC. It is translated as CASSFFLAGTDEQFF. Full variable domain (missing parts from reference TRBV5-5 and TRBJ2-1): DAGVTQSPTHLIKTRGQQVTLRCSPISGHKSVSWYQQVLGQGPQFIFQYYEKEERGRGNFPDRFSARQFPNYSSELNVNALLLGDSALYLCASSFFLAGTDEQFFGPGTRLTVL.

This clonotype was observed many times. V is TRBV28 and J is TRBJ2-7, with TRBD1 matching 9 bases. V trimming: 5 bases; J trimming: 0 bases; junction bases outside the gene matches: 8. This CDR3 spans 16 amino acids. CDR1 is MDHEN, CDR2 SYDVKM, per germline. The CDR3 DNA follows: TGTGCCAGCAGTCCGTCCGGGACAGGGATCTCCTACGAGCAGTACTTC. Translation gives CASSPSGTGISYEQYF. The entire variable domain, with the rest obtained from reference TRBV28 and TRBJ2-7, is as follows: DVKVTQSSRYLVKRTGEKVFLECVQDMDHENMFWYRQDPGLGLRLIYFSYDVKMKEKGDIPEGYSVSREKKERFSLILESASTNQTSMYLCASSPSGTGISYEQYFGPGTRLTVT.

The genes are TRBV30 and TRBJ1-4; the match to TRBD1 covers 10 bases. The germline V gene encodes CDR1 GTSNPN and CDR2 SVGIG (reference sequence). This CDR3 contains 15 residues. Losses at the gene ends were 1 base for V and 6 bases for J; bases not matched to a gene: 5. CDR3 bases: TGTGCCTGGAGTGCCTGGACAGGGGGGTATGAAAAACTGTTTTTT. Encoded protein: CAWSAWTGGYEKLFF.

This clonotype was counted at least ten times. The chain links TRBV6-1 to TRBJ2-7; D remains unclear. Germline V CDR1 and CDR2: MNHNS, SASEGT. The V end was cut by 5 bases, the J end by 3 bases, with 5 bases between. The CDR3 is 11 amino acids. The CDR3 reads CASSFSYEQYF. DNA for the CDR3: TGTGCCAGCAGTTTCAGCTACGAGCAGTACTTC.

The chain carries TRBV28 and TRBJ1-5; 7 bases are shared with TRBD1. The CDR3 covers 17 residues. V trimming: 2 bases; J trimming: 3 bases; junction bases outside the gene matches: 10. The germline V gene has CDR1 MDHEN and CDR2 SYDVKM. In DNA, the CDR3 is TGTGCCAGCAGTTTAGGGGTAGGGGGCCTCCCCAATCAGCCCCAGCATTTT. Protein: CASSLGVGGLPNQPQHF.

This chain connects TRBV12-5 to TRBJ2-1, with D unclear. The germline V gene encodes CDR1 LGHNT and CDR2 FRNRAP. Trimming shortened V by 6 bases and J by 4 bases, and 4 bases separated the two germline ends. The CDR3 runs 11 residues. The CDR3 spells CASGKYNEQFF. The DNA for the CDR3 is TGTGCTAGTGGGAAGTACAATGAGCAGTTCTTC.

This clonotype was counted ten times or more. The genes are TRBV7-6 and TRBJ2-2, with 13 positions matching TRBD2. The J segment lost 5 bases and the V segment lost 5 bases, leaving 2 bases of the junction unmatched. Germline assignment: CDR1 SGHVS and CDR2 FNYEAQ. The CDR3 has 15 amino acids. The CDR3 reads CASSPGLAGTGELFF. The CDR3 region has the DNA TGTGCCAGCAGCCCGGGACTAGCGGGAACCGGGGAGCTGTTTTTT.